This TCR beta chain was sequenced for a study of Ad26.COV2.S vaccination and SARS-CoV-2 variants. Study context: Donor was one of the participants in the Ad26.COV2.S arm of the COV1001 trial.

Sequencing used immunoSEQ multiplex PCR; TCRdb keeps in-frame clones, though not all of them. The sample yields about 410,000 clones, approximately 90% seen once. Stated treatment: some 19 received Ad26.COV2.S at low or high dose, single or two shots; several received placebo; per-sample allocation not given. Day 63 after the first vaccine or placebo injection was the time point for sampling. Participants' vaccine, an Ad26 vector, delivered Wuhan-strain SARS-CoV-2 spike. Note on this clone: The target antigen is unknown.

V dropped 2 bases and J dropped 6 bases, with 9 bases sitting between them. CDR3 length: 13 residues. CDR1 is KGHSH, CDR2 LQKENI, per germline. Study-wide points: In vaccinated individuals, spike-specific CD8+ and CD4+ T cell responses reportedly displayed substantial breadth. Vaccine recipients and placebo recipients showed similar non-spike TCR breadth.

The material sequenced was peripheral blood, taken in a trial of Ad26.COV2.S vaccine versus placebo. This clonotype originated in a person aged 18-60 years who received the Ad26.COV2.S COVID-19 vaccine or a placebo. The genes are TRBV18 and TRBJ2-3; D gene unclear. Here the CDR3 reads CASSPIRVDTQYF. CDR3 sequence (DNA): TGTGCCAGCTCACCAATTCGGGTGGATACGCAGTATTTT. The entire variable domain, with the rest obtained from reference TRBV18 and TRBJ2-3, is as follows: NAGVMQNPRHLVRRRGQEARLRCSPMKGHSHVYWYRQLPEEGLKFMVYLQKENIIDESGMPKERFSAEFPKEGPSILRIQQVVRGDSAAYFCASSPIRVDTQYFGPGTRLTVL.